Shown below are 6 T cell receptor beta chains from a single sample sequenced in a study of blood T cell repertoires in COVID-19. The repertoire was sequenced with immunoSEQ multiplex PCR; TCRdb's copy has only in-frame clones and lacks some. The sample has a few hundred thousand clones; roughly 84% are singletons. Material: PBMCs or T cells enriched from blood (not recorded which). These receptors all come from a woman aged 30 to 39 who had recovered from COVID-19.

This chain links TRBV20-1 with TRBJ2-2; D remains ambiguous. V lost 3 bases and J lost 4, with 9 bases in between. The CDR3 is made up of 13 amino acids. Germline CDR1 is DFQATT and CDR2 is SNEGSKA (reference sequence). For the CDR3, the DNA is TGCAGTGCTAGTTTACGGGTCACCGGGGAGCTGTTTTTT. It yields the protein CSASLRVTGELFF.

The chain joins TRBV5-4 to TRBJ1-1, with D uncertain. CDR1 is SGHNT, CDR2 YYREEE, per germline (reference sequence). The germline V and J ends were trimmed by 4 bases and 1 base, with 14 bases remaining between them. This CDR3 region has 15 residues. The chain's CDR3 is CASSPQTGSNTEAFF. The CDR3 nucleotides read TGTGCCAGCAGCCCACAAACGGGGTCGAACACTGAAGCTTTCTTT.

Points on this clone: One end of the junction varies from germline; a read error may be responsible. This rearrangement joins TRBV19 to TRBJ1-5; 8 bases are shared with TRBD1. This CDR3 has 13 residues. Germline values: CDR1 LNHDA, CDR2 SQIVND (reference sequence). The CDR3 loop is CASSVDRGQPQHF. CDR3 DNA: TGTGCCAGTAGTGTAGACAGGGGCCAGCCCCAGCATTTT.

The chain links TRBV5-1 to TRBJ2-3; 8 positions match TRBD1. Germline V lookup: CDR1 SGHRS, CDR2 YFSETQ. Trimming at V came to 4 bases and at J to 3 bases, leaving 16 bases not matched to a gene. The CDR3 runs to 18 residues. Here the CDR3 DNA reads TGCGCCAGCAGCCCACGCCACCGGACAGGGACTGGTACAGATACGCAGTATTTT. It encodes CASSPRHRTGTGTDTQYF.

The chain recombines TRBV7-2 with TRBJ2-4; TRBD2 aligns across 14 bases. Germline trimming cut 4 bases from V and 0 bases from J; bases unmatched to any gene: 5. This CDR3 is built from 18 residues. Germline V gene data show CDR1 as SGHTA and CDR2 as FQGNSA. The chain's CDR3 is CASSWGLAGALAKNIQYF. Written as DNA, the CDR3 is TGTGCCAGCAGCTGGGGACTAGCGGGGGCACTAGCCAAAAACATTCAGTACTTC.

The J gene is TRBJ1-2, the V gene TRBV28; 7 bases are shared with TRBD1. Unmatched junction bases numbered 19, after V lost 3 bases and J lost 6 bases. The CDR3 has 18 residues. The V gene's germline CDR1 is MDHEN and CDR2 SYDVKM. Written as DNA, the CDR3 is TGTGCCAGCAGTTTCACCCATGACAGGGTGGGGAGGAGCGATGGCTACACCTTC. This gives the protein CASSFTHDRVGRSDGYTF.